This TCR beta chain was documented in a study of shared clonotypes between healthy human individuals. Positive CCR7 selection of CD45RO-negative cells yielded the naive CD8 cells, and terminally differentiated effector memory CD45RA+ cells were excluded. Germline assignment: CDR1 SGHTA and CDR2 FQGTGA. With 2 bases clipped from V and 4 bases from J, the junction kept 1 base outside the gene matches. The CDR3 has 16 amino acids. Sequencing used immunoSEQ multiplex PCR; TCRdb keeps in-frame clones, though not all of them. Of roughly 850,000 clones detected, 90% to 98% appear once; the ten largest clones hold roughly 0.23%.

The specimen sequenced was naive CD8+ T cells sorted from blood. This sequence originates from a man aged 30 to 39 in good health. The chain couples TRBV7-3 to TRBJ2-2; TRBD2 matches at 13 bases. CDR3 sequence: CASSLGLAGATGELFF. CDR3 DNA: TGTGCCAGCAGCTTAGGACTAGCGGGAGCCACCGGGGAGCTGTTTTTT.